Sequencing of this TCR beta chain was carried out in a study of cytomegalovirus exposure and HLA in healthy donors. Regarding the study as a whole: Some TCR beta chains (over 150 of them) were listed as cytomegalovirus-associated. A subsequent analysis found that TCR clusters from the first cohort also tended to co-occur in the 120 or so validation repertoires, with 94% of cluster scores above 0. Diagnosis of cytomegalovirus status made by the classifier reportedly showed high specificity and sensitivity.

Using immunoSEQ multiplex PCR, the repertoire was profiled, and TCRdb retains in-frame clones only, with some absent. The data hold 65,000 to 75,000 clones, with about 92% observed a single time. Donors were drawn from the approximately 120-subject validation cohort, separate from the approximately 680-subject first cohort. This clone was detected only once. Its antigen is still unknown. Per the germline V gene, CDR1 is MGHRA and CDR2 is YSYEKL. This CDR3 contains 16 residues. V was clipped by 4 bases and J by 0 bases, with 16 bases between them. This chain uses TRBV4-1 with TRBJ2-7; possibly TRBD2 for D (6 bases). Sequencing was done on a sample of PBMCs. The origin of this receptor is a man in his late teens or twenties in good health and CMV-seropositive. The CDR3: CASSPTPAGSSYEQYF. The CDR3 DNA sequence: TGCGCCAGCAGCCCAACCCCGGCGGGAAGCTCCTACGAGCAGTACTTC.